A selection of T cell receptor beta chains follows, all from one sample in a study of blood T cell repertoires in COVID-19. Profiled with immunoSEQ multiplex PCR; TCRdb holds only in-frame clones, not every one. The repertoire holds about 120,000 clones, with 88% as singletons. Sequencing was done on a sample of peripheral blood. These receptors were collected from a woman aged 50 to 60 with active or convalescent COVID-19. CDR3s include the opening cysteine and the closing phenylalanine or tryptophan. Not every row has a clone size; where given, it reads once, few, many or a size class.

V: TRBV6-5; J: TRBJ1-1; size: once; CDR3: CASSRGDTGNTEAFF
V: TRBV6-6; J: TRBJ2-3; size: -; CDR3: CASRPRLARTDTQYF
V: TRBV18; J: TRBJ1-2; size: few; CDR3: CASSPLGQYGYTF
V: TRBV13; J: TRBJ1-2; size: -; CDR3: CASSLTGNGYTF
V: TRBV15; J: TRBJ2-7; size: -; CDR3: CATSPAPLAGDEQYF
V: TRBV28; J: TRBJ2-3; size: -; CDR3: CASSLDRPDADTQYF
V: TRBV29-1; J: TRBJ2-7; size: -; CDR3: CSVLTSGSFSYEQYF
V: TRBV7-2; J: TRBJ2-1; size: -; CDR3: CASRQTGTGGYNEQFF
V: TRBV19; J: TRBJ1-4; size: -; CDR3: CASTRSIRGRVGKTNEKLFF
V: TRBV15; J: TRBJ2-5; size: -; CDR3: CATSRDGQVQETQYF
V: TRBV5-6; J: TRBJ2-2; size: -; CDR3: CASSLVTGGPGELFF
V: TRBV15; J: TRBJ2-7; size: -; CDR3: CATSRGTSGRPSYEQYF
V: TRBV24-1; J: TRBJ2-4; size: -; CDR3: CATRTGYF
V: TRBV7-2; J: TRBJ1-4; size: few; CDR3: CASSPDRINEKLFF
V: TRBV10-3; J: TRBJ1-6; size: few; CDR3: CAISETTGGGSPLHF
V: TRBV27; J: TRBJ2-5; size: -; CDR3: CASSSPWREGQETQYF